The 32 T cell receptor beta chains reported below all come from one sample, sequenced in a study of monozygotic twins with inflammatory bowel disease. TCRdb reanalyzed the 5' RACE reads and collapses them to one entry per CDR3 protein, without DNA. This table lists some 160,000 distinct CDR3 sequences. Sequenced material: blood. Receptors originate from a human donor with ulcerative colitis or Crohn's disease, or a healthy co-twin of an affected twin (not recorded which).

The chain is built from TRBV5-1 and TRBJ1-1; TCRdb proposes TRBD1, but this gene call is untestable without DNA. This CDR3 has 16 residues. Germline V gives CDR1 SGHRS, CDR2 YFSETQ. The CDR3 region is CASSLGHGGLGTEAFF.

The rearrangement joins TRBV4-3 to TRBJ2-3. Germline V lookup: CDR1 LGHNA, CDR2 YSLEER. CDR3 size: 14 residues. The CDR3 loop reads CASSQERGTDTQYF.

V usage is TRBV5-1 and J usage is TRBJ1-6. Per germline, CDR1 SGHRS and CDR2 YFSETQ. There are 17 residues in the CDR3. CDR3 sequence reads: CASSLAPSNSYNSPLHF.

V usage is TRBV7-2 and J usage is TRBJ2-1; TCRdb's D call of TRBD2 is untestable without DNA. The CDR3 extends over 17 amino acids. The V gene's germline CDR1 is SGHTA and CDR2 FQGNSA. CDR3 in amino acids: CASSFRSGGASYNEQFF.

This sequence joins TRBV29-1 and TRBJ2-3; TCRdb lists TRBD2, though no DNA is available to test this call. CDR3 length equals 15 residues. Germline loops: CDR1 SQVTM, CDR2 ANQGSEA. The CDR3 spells CSVRLAGYWTDTQYF.

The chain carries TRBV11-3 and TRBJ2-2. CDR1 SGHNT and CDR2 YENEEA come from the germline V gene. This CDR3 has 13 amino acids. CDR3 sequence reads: CASSRGITGELFF.

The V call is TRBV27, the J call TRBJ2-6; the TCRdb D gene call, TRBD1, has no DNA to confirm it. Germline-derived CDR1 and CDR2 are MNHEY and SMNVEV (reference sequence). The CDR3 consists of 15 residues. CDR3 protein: CASSQGFSGANVLTF.

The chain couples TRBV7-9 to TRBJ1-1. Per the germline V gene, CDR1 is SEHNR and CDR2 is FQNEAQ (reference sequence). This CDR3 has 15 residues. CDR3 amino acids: CASTPSGFGDTEAFF.

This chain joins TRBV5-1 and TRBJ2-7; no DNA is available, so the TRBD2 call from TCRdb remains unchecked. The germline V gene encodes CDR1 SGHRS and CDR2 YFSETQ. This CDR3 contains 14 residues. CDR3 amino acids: CASSLSGGPYEQYF.

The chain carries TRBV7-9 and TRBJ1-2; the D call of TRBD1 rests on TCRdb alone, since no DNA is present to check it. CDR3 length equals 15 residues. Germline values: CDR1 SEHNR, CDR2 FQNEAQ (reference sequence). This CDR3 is CASSSPVGGDGGYTF.

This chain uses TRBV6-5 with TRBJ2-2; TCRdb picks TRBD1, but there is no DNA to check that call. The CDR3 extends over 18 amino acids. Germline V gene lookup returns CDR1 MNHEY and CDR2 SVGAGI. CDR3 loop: CASSYLDTGQETVGELFF.

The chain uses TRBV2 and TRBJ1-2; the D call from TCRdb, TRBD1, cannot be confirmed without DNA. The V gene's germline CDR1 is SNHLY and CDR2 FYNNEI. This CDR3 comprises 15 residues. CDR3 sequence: CASSEGQGGIYGYTF. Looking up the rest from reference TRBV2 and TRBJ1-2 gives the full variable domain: EPEVTQTPSHQVTQMGQEVILRCVPISNHLYFYWYRQILGQKVEFLVSFYNNEISEKSEIFDDQFSVERPDGSNFTLKIRSTKLEDSAMYFCASSEGQGGIYGYTFGSGTRLTVV.

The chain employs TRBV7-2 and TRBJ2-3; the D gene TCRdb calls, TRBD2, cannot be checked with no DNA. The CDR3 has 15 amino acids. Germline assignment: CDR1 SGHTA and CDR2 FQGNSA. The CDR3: CASSLHSGTTDTQYF.

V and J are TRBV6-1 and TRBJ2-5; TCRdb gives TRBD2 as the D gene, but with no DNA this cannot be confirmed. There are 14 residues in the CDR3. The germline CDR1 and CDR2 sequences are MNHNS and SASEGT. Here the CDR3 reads CASSQGLVRETQYF.

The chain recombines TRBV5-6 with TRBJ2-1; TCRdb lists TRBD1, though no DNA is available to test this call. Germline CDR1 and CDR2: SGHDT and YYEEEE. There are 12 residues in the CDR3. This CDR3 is CASSNQGNEQFF.

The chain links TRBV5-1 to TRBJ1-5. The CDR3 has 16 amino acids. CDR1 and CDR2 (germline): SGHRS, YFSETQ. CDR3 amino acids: CASSLDGVGGNQPQHF.

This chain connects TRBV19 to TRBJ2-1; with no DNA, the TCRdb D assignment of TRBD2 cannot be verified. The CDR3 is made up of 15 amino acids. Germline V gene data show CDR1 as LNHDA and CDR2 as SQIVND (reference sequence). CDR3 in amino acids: CASSIGSGAYNEQFF.

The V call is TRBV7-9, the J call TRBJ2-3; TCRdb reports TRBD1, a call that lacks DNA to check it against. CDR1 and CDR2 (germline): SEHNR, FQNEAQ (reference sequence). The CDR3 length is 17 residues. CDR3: CASSPPLAYSSTDTQYF.

The chain's CDR3 is CASRTGISYNEQFF. The rearrangement uses TRBV11-1 and TRBJ2-1; the TCRdb call, TRBD1, lacks DNA for checking. There are 14 residues in the CDR3. Germline V gene data show CDR1 as SGHAT and CDR2 as FQDESV (reference sequence).

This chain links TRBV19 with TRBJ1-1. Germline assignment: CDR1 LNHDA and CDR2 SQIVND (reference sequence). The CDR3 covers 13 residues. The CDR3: CASSIDYHTEAFF.

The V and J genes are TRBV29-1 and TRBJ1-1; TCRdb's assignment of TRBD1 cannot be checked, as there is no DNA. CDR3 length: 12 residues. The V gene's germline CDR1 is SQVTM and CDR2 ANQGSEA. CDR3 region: CSSGAGNTEAFF.

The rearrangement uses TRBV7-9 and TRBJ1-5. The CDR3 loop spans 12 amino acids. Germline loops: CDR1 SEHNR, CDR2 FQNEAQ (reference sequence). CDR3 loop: CASSDGNQPQHF.

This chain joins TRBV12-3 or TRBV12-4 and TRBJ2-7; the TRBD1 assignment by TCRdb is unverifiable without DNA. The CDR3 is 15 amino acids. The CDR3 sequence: CASSFSGEFSYEQYF.

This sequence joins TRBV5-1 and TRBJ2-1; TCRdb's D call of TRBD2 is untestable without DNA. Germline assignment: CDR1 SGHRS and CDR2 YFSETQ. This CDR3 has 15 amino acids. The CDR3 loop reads CASSLESGDYNEQFF. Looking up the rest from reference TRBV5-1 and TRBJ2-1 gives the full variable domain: KAGVTQTPRYLIKTRGQQVTLSCSPISGHRSVSWYQQTPGQGLQFLFEYFSETQRNKGNFPGRFSGRQFSNSRSEMNVSTLELGDSALYLCASSLESGDYNEQFFGPGTRLTVL.

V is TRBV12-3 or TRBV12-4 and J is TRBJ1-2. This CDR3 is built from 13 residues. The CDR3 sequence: CASSLAALDGYTF.

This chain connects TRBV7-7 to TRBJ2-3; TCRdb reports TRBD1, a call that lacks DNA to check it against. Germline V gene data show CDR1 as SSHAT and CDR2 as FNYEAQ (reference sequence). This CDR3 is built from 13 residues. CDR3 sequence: CASSQGPTDTQYF.

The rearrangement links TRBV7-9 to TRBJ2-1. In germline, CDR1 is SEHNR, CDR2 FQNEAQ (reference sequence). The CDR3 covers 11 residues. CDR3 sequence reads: CASTYGGEQFF.

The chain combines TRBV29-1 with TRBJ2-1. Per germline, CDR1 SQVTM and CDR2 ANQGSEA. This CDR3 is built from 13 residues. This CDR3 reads CSVEELRNGKQFF.

CDR3 amino acids: CASSRDFAGELFF. The genes are TRBV7-2 and TRBJ2-2; TCRdb picks TRBD2, but there is no DNA to check that call. The CDR3 totals 13 residues. CDR1 SGHTA and CDR2 FQGNSA come from the germline V gene.

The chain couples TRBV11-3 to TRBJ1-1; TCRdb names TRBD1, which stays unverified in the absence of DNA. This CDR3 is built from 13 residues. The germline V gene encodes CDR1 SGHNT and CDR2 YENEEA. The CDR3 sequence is CASSWDGNTEAFF.

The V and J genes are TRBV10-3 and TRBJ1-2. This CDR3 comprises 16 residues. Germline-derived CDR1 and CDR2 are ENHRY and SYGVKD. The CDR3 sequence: CAISEGLAGGVYGYTF.

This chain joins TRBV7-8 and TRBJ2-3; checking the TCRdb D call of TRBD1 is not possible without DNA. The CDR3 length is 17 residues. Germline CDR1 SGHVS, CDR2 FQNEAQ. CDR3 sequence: CASSFLWGDRDTDTQYF.